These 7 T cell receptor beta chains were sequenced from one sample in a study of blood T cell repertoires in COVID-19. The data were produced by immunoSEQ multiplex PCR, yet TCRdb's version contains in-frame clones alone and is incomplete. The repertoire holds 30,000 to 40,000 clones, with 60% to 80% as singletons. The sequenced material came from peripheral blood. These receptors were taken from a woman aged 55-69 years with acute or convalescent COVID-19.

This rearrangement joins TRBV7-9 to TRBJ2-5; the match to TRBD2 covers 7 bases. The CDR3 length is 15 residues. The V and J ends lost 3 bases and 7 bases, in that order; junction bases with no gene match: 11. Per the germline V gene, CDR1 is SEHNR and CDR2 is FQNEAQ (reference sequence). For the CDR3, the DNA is TGTGCCAGCAGCTTCACTTGGGGAGCGGGGACGACCCAGTACTTC. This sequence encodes CASSFTWGAGTTQYF.

CDR3 region: CASSSFGGYTF. DNA of the CDR3: TGTGCCAGCAGCTCATTTGGCGGCTACACCTTC. The J gene is TRBJ1-2, the V gene TRBV5-6; no definite D call. The V gene's germline CDR1 is SGHDT and CDR2 YYEEEE. CDR3 length: 11 amino acids. With 3 bases removed from V and 8 bases from J, the gap between germline ends came to 8 bases. Combining the CDR3 with reference TRBV5-6 and TRBJ1-2 gives the whole variable domain DAGVTQSPTHLIKTRGQQVTLRCSPKSGHDTVSWYQQALGQGPQFIFQYYEEEERQRGNFPDRFSGHQFPNYSSELNVNALLLGDSALYLCASSSFGGYTFGSGTRLTVV.

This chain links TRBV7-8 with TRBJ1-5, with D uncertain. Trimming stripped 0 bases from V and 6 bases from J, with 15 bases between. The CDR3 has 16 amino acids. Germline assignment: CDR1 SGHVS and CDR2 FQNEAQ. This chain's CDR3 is CASSLAQAQMGQPQHF. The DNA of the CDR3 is TGTGCCAGCAGCTTAGCCCAGGCCCAGATGGGTCAGCCCCAGCATTTT.

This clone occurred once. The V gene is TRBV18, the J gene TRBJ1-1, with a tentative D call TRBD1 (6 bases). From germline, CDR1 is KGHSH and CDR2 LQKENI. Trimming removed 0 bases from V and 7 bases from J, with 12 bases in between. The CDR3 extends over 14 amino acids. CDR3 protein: CASSPPMDSSEAFF. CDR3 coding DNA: TGTGCCAGCTCACCACCAATGGACAGCAGTGAAGCTTTCTTT.

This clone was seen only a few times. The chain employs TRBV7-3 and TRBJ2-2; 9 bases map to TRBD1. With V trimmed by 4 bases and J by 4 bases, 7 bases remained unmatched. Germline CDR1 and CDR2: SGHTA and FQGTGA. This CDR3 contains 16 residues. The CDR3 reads CASSSHRGRATGELFF. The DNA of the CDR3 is TGTGCCAGCAGCTCACACAGGGGGCGTGCCACCGGGGAGCTGTTTTTT.

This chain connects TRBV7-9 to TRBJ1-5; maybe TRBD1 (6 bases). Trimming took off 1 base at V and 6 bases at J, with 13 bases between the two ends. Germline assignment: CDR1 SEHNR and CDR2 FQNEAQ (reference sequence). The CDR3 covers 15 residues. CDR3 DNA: TGTGCCAGCAGCTTAGAGGCAGGGGCAGGTCAGCCCCAGCATTTT. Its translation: CASSLEAGAGQPQHF.

CDR3 in amino acids: CASSDGQYYEQYF. The CDR3 DNA reads TGTGCCAGCAGTGACGGACAATACTACGAGCAGTACTTC. The chain employs TRBV28 and TRBJ2-7, with D perhaps matching TRBD1 (5 bases). V was trimmed by 5 bases and J by 3 bases, leaving 11 bases between them. This CDR3 region has 13 residues. Germline CDR1 and CDR2: MDHEN and SYDVKM.